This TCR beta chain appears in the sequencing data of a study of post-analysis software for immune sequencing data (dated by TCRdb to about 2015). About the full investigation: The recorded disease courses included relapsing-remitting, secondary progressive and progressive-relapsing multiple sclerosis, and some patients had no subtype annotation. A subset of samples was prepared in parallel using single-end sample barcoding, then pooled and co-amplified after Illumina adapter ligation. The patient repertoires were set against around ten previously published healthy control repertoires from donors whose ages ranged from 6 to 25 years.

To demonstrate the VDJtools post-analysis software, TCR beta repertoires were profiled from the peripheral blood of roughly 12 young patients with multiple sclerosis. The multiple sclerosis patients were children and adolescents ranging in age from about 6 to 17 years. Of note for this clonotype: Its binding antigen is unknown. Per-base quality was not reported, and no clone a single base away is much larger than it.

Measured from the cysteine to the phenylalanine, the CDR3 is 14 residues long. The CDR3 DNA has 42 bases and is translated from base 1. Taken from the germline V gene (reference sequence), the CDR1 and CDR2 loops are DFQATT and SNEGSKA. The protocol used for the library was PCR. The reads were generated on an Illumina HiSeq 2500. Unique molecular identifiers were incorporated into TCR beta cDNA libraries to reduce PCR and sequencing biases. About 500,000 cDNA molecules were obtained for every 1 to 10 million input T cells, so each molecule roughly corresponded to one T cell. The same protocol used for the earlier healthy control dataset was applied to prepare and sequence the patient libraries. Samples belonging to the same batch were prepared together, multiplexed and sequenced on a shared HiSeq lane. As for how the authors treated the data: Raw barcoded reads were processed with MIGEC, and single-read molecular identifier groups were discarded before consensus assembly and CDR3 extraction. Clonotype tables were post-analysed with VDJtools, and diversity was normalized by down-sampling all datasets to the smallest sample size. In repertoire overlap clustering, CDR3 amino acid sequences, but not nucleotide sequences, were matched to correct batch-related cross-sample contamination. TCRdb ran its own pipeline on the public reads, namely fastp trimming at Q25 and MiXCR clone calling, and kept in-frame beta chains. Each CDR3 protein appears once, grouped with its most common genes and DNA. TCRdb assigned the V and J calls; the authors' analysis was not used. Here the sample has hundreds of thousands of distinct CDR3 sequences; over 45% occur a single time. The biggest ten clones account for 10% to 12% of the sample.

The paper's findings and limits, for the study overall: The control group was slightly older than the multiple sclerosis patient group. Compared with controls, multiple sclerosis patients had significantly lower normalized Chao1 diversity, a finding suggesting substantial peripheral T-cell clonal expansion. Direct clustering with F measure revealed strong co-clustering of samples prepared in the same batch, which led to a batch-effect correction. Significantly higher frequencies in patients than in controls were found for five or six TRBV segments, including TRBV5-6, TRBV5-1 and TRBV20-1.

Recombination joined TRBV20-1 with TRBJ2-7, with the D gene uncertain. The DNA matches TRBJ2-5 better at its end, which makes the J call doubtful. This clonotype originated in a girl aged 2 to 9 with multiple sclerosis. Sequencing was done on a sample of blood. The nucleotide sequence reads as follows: TGCAGTGCTAGAGCGGGTACGGGTTACGGGACCCAGTACTTC. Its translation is CSARAGTGYGTQYF.